This TCR beta chain comes out of a study of cytomegalovirus exposure and HLA in healthy donors. Study observations and caveats: An Asian-associated ancestry cluster reportedly showed fewer N-insertions than the approximately 650-donor mean in a later analysis. Some segments of the V type, notably TRBV6-2 and TRBV6-3, were excluded as indistinguishable. The authors reported that TCR beta sequences could predict HLA-A and HLA-B alleles. These predictions were accurate for most subjects in the first cohort. Later analysis identified several of the most significant clusters that appeared linked to common viral pathogens.

Turning to this clone: Its antigen is undetermined.

Use of 60 Vbeta and 13 Jbeta primers characterized the PCR. This table comes from immunoSEQ multiplex PCR, and its TCRdb copy is limited to in-frame clones, with some not included. The sample carries under 200,000 clones, more than 75% recorded once. The CDR3 has 12 residues. V shed 7 bases and J 4 bases; nucleotides not matched to a gene: 4. Germline-derived CDR1 and CDR2 are SQVTM and ANQGSEA. The sequencing sample was made of PBMCs. The sequence derives from a girl between 5 and 17 years old in good health and CMV-seropositive. The chain combines TRBV29-1 with TRBJ2-5; 9 bases align to TRBD2. CDR3: CSGLLAGETQYF. As DNA, the CDR3 is TGCAGCGGCCTACTAGCGGGAGAGACCCAGTACTTC. The full variable domain, completed using reference TRBV29-1 and TRBJ2-5, is SAVISQKPSRDICQRGTSLTIQCQVDSQVTMMFWYRQQPGQSLTLIATANQGSEATYESGFVIDKFPISRPNLTFSTLTVSNMSPEDSSIYLCSGLLAGETQYFGPGTRLLVL.